The 4 T cell receptor beta chains listed next were all sequenced from one sample in a study of Graves' ophthalmopathy and Graves' hyperthyroidism. RNA transcripts served as template for amplifying TCR beta CDR3 sequences. HTBI-primed first-round RT-PCR preceded second-round multiplex PCR. TCRdb re-called the multiplex PCR reads through MiXCR, storing one row per CDR3 protein. Seen here are hundreds of thousands of distinct CDR3 sequences, 13% to 15% observed once, and the top ten hold approximately 9.8%. The sequenced sample consisted of blood. The receptors derive from a woman under 40 with Graves' ophthalmopathy.

This rearrangement joins TRBV4-1 to TRBJ2-7, with D perhaps given as TRBD1 or TRBD2 (5 bases each). There are 17 residues in the CDR3. V lost 0 bases and J lost 2, with 17 bases in between. The germline gives CDR1 MGHRA, CDR2 YSYEKL. In DNA, the CDR3 is TGCGCCAGCAGCCAAGATCGGGGCGGTGCGCCAACCTACGAGCAGTACTTC. This codes for CASSQDRGGAPTYEQYF.

This clonotype has a count of ten or more. V is TRBV13 and J is TRBJ1-2; perhaps TRBD1 as D (6 bases). This CDR3 has 14 amino acids. The germline gives CDR1 PRHDT, CDR2 FYEKMQ (reference sequence). Trimming took off 2 bases at V and 4 bases at J, with 11 bases between the two ends. The CDR3 protein is CASSLNRVGYGYTF. The CDR3 nucleotides are TGTGCCAGCAGCTTAAACAGGGTGGGCTATGGCTACACCTTC.

This clonotype was seen many times. The chain uses TRBV6-5 and TRBJ1-1; D perhaps matches TRBD1 (5 bases). Germline V gene data show CDR1 as MNHEY and CDR2 as SVGAGI. V was cut by 4 bases and J by 4 bases, with 10 bases left in between. The CDR3 spans 13 residues. The CDR3 spells CASSFRQRTEAFF. In nucleotides, the CDR3 is TGTGCCAGCAGTTTCCGACAGCGCACTGAAGCTTTCTTT.

This clonotype was counted between two and nine times. It may be a read error: a sequence one base away is much more abundant. The V gene is TRBV6-5, the J gene TRBJ2-7, with a tentative D call TRBD2 (5 bases). Germline V gene lookup returns CDR1 MNHEY and CDR2 SVGAGI. CDR3 length: 13 residues. V dropped 4 bases and J dropped 7 bases, with 14 bases sitting between them. CDR3 sequence reads: CASSCGLGREQYF. DNA for the CDR3: TGTGCCAGCAGTTGCGGGTTGGGTAGGGAGCAGTACTTC.